Listed below are T cell receptor beta chains from one sample, sequenced in a study of blood T cells in healthy people across ages. MiXCR was run by TCRdb on the 5' RACE reads, yielding one entry per CDR3 protein. This sample has roughly 1.9 million distinct CDR3 sequences, with about two fifths found just once. Sequenced material: blood. These receptors were taken from a human donor in good health. CDR3s include the opening cysteine and the closing phenylalanine or tryptophan. Each record gives: CDR3 length, V gene, D gene, clone size, J gene, CDR3 DNA, CDR3 protein. A D gene is named only where the DNA matches it firmly. The size field is filled for only some rows; it gives once, few, many or a size class.

>14|TRBV5-5|TRBD1|few|TRBJ1-1
TGTGCCAGCAACGGACAGGCTGGGGCGGTTGAAGCTTTCTTT
CASNGQAGAVEAFF
>12|TRBV20-1|.|.|TRBJ1-5
TGCAGTGCTAGTTCTCGGTTTCAGCCCCAGCATTTT
CSASSRFQPQHF
>13|TRBV29-1|.|.|TRBJ1-2
TGCAGCGTCCAATACCGGGGGAGGGATGGCTACACCTTC
CSVQYRGRDGYTF
>16|TRBV28|TRBD1|.|TRBJ2-3
TGTGCCAGCAACCCGGGACAGGGGGCTAAGTCAGATACGCAGTATTTT
CASNPGQGAKSDTQYF
>14|TRBV29-1|TRBD1|.|TRBJ2-2
TGCAGCGTTGGACAGGGGCTCTACACCGGGGAGCTGTTTTTT
CSVGQGLYTGELFF
>16|TRBV7-2|TRBD2|.|TRBJ2-3
TGTGCCAGCAGCTCCGGACTAGCGGGGGGCCCAGATACGCAGTATTTT
CASSSGLAGGPDTQYF
>14|TRBV11-3|TRBD1|.|TRBJ2-1
TGTGCCAGCAGCTTAGGTCAGGGGGAAACTGAGCAGTTCTTC
CASSLGQGETEQFF
>15|TRBV6-6|TRBD2|few|TRBJ2-7
TGTGCCAGCAGTTACTTTCTAGCGGGGGGCCACGAGCAGTACTTC
CASSYFLAGGHEQYF
>14|TRBV6-6|.|.|TRBJ1-2
TGTGCCAGCAGTTACTCGGGGGGCCCGGGTGGCTACACCTTC
CASSYSGGPGGYTF
>14|TRBV6-2/TRBV6-3|TRBD1|.|TRBJ1-5
TGTGCCAGCAGGACCGGGACAGTGAATCAGCCCCAGCATTTT
CASRTGTVNQPQHF
>18|TRBV6-2/TRBV6-3|.|few|TRBJ1-2
TGTGCCAGCAGTTACCGAGGGGATTGGTCTTACATGCGATATGGCTACACCTTC
CASSYRGDWSYMRYGYTF
>15|TRBV27|.|once|TRBJ2-3
TGTGCCAGCAGGCCCATTCTATCCTTCCCAGATACGCAGTATTTT
CASRPILSFPDTQYF
>15|TRBV11-2|.|.|TRBJ2-3
TGTGCCAGCAGCTTAGATGGTTACGGCACAGATACGCAGTATTTT
CASSLDGYGTDTQYF
>12|TRBV29-1|.|.|TRBJ2-1
TGCAGCGTTCCCAACTCAGGGAATGAGCAGTTCTTC
CSVPNSGNEQFF
>13|TRBV12-3/TRBV12-4|.|.|TRBJ2-4
TGTGCCAGCAGTTTCCAGGGACAAGGCATTCAGTACTTC
CASSFQGQGIQYF
>16|TRBV12-3/TRBV12-4|.|once|TRBJ1-2
TGTGCCAGCAGTTTATTGGGAGGAAGCGGGGTCTATGGCTACACCTTC
CASSLLGGSGVYGYTF
>18|TRBV4-1|TRBD1|.|TRBJ1-5
TGCGCCAGCAGCCAGGGGACCTATGGGGAAGGGGGCGGTCAGCCCCAGCATTTT
CASSQGTYGEGGGQPQHF
>13|TRBV6-2/TRBV6-3|.|.|TRBJ2-1
TGTGCCAGCAGTTATCACCCCTACAATGAGCAGTTCTTC
CASSYHPYNEQFF
>16|TRBV7-2|.|.|TRBJ2-1
TGTGCCAGCAGCCCTACTCCGGGACGGCAATGGAATGAGCAGTTCTTC
CASSPTPGRQWNEQFF
>14|TRBV7-3|.|.|TRBJ2-2
TGTGCCAGCAGTCCAAGGGGGGGAATGGGGGAGCTGTTTTTT
CASSPRGGMGELFF
>16|TRBV12-3/TRBV12-4|TRBD1|.|TRBJ2-5
TGTGCCAGCAGTCATGGCAGGGACAGGGGGACAGAGACCCAGTACTTC
CASSHGRDRGTETQYF
>14|TRBV13|TRBD2|many|TRBJ2-1
TGTGCCAGCATGGCGGGGGGGCAGGTGGGTGAGCAGTTCTTC
CASMAGGQVGEQFF
>15|TRBV27|TRBD1|.|TRBJ2-7
TGTGCCAGCAGTTTGGGACAGGGGGCGCTCGGCGAGCAGTACTTC
CASSLGQGALGEQYF
>12|TRBV10-3|.|.|TRBJ1-2
TGTGCCATCATTGGTCCAGGGGATGGCTACACCTTC
CAIIGPGDGYTF